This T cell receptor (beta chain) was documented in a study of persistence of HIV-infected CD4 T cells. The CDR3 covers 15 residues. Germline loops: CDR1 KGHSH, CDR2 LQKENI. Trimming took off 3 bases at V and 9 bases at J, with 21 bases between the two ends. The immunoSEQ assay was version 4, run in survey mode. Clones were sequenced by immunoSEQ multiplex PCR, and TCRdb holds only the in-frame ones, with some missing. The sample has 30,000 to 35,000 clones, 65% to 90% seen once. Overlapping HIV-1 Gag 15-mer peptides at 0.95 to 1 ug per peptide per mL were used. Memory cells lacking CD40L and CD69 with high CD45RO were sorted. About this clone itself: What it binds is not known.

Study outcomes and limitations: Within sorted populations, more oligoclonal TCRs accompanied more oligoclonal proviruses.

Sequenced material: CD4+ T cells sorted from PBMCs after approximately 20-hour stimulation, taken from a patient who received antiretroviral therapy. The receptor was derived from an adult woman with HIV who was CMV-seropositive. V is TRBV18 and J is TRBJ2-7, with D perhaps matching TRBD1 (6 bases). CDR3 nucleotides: TGTGCCAGCTCACCTGGGGCAGAGCCCCCGACAGGGCAGTACTTC. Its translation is CASSPGAEPPTGQYF.